Here is one TCR beta chain with its context. As yet, its antigen is unknown. When sampled, the donors appeared nominally healthy, though they likely had unrecorded immune exposures. These data come from a study of cytomegalovirus exposure and HLA in healthy donors. The CDR3 loop spans 12 amino acids. Germline lookup yields CDR1 LNHDA and CDR2 SQIVND (reference sequence). Trimming cost V 9 bases and J 4 bases, with 12 bases left between them. The PCR was carried out with 60 Vbeta primers and 13 Jbeta primers. Libraries were prepared by immunoSEQ multiplex PCR; TCRdb keeps only in-frame clonotypes and omits some of them. The profile shows 120,000 or so clones, around 79% of them singletons. Study-level points and caveats: For presence/absence analyses, sequencing depth was assumed to be roughly uniform across donors. Trimming of TCR beta V- and J-genes showed a link, identified in a later analysis, to a missense DCLRE1C variant. CMV serostatus alone was available as immune exposure information.

This receptor was obtained from a woman aged 35 to 49 in good health and CMV-seronegative. The sequenced sample consisted of PBMCs. The V gene is TRBV19, the J gene TRBJ1-2, with a weak D call TRBD1 (6 bases). The CDR3 spells CARTGSGYGYTF. CDR3 sequence (DNA): TGTGCCAGAACAGGGTCGGGCTATGGCTACACCTTC.